What follows are 23 T cell receptor beta chains derived from one specimen sequenced in a study of control samples from healthy donors and cancer patients. The table came from immunoSEQ multiplex PCR; TCRdb's copy has only in-frame clones and leaves some out. The data contain about 110,000 clones, roughly 92% of them seen just once; the ten biggest clones take up 6% to 8%. Sequenced input: blood. These receptor sequences come from a young woman in good health.

The rearrangement uses TRBV6-2 or TRBV6-3 and TRBJ1-1, with a weak D call TRBD1 (6 bases). The germline CDR1 and CDR2 sequences are MNHEY and SVGEGT. The CDR3 is 13 residues long. V was trimmed by 2 bases and J by 4 bases, leaving 8 bases between them. For the CDR3, the DNA is TGTGCCAGCAGTTACGGGGGGCTCACTGAAGCTTTCTTT. Amino acid sequence: CASSYGGLTEAFF.

J is TRBJ1-2 and V is TRBV6-6; 10 positions match TRBD1. The V gene's germline CDR1 is MNHNY and CDR2 SVGAGI (reference sequence). The CDR3 is made up of 14 amino acids. With 9 bases clipped from V and 5 bases from J, the junction kept 9 bases outside the gene matches. CDR3 in amino acids: CARIRQGAVYGYTF. The CDR3 DNA reads as TGTGCCAGGATCAGACAGGGGGCTGTATATGGCTACACCTTC.

This clone was seen just once. The J gene is TRBJ2-2, the V gene TRBV23-1, with 7 positions matching TRBD1. TRBV23-1 is sorted into the ORF group, with uncertain function. The CDR3 is 17 residues long. The J segment lost 3 bases and the V segment lost 1 base, leaving 8 bases of the junction unmatched. The CDR3 region is CASSQCTGAGDTGELFF. The CDR3, as DNA: TGCGCCAGCAGTCAATGTACAGGGGCGGGTGACACCGGGGAGCTGTTTTTT.

This clone has more than one count but fewer than ten. The rearrangement links TRBV7-9 to TRBJ1-2; 10 nucleotides align to TRBD1. This CDR3 region has 15 residues. V lost 3 bases to trimming and J lost 8 bases; unmatched junction nucleotides: 9. Germline assignment: CDR1 SEHNR and CDR2 FQNEAQ (reference sequence). The CDR3 sequence is CASSLDRGAVGGYTF. The CDR3 nucleotides are TGTGCCAGCAGCTTGGACAGGGGGGCCGTGGGCGGCTACACCTTC.

This clone was seen once. J is TRBJ2-3 and V is TRBV28, with no clear D. Germline CDR1 reads MDHEN; CDR2 reads SYDVKM. The CDR3 is 14 amino acids. Trimming took off 2 bases at V and 0 bases at J, with 6 bases between the two ends. The CDR3 reads CASSLLLSTDTQYF. The CDR3 region has the DNA TGTGCCAGCAGTTTACTCCTAAGCACAGATACGCAGTATTTT.

This clone was seen a single time. This chain joins TRBV18 and TRBJ1-1; tentatively, D is TRBD1 (5 bases). With 3 bases removed from V and 5 bases from J, the gap between germline ends came to 13 bases. Per germline, CDR1 KGHSH and CDR2 LQKENI. CDR3 length: 14 residues. The CDR3 here is CASSPLQGDTEAFF. As DNA, the CDR3 is TGTGCCAGCTCACCGCTCCAGGGTGATACTGAAGCTTTCTTT.

This chain joins TRBV19 and TRBJ2-2; D gene uncertain. With 3 bases removed from V and 0 bases from J, the gap between germline ends came to 14 bases. Germline lookup yields CDR1 LNHDA and CDR2 SQIVND (reference sequence). CDR3 length: 17 amino acids. Here the CDR3 DNA reads TGTGCCAGTAGTATTCTCTCTAGTGCGACGAACACCGGGGAGCTGTTTTTT. This gives the protein CASSILSSATNTGELFF.

The chain combines TRBV2 with TRBJ2-3, with D perhaps given as TRBD1 or TRBD2 (5 bases each). In germline, CDR1 is SNHLY, CDR2 FYNNEI. The V gene lost 2 bases and the J gene lost 2 bases, with 14 bases spanning the gap. This CDR3 region has 16 residues. The CDR3 region is CASSESGTHNTDTQYF. The CDR3 nucleotides read TGTGCCAGCAGTGAATCAGGGACCCATAACACAGATACGCAGTATTTT.

The chain combines TRBV5-8 with TRBJ1-1; D ambiguous. Trimming stripped 2 bases from V and 1 base from J, with 12 bases between. Germline-derived CDR1 and CDR2 are SGHTS and YDEGEE. The length of the CDR3 is 15 residues. The CDR3 DNA sequence: TGTGCCAGCAGCTTCTACGGGCGGCAGAACACTGAAGCTTTCTTT. Protein sequence: CASSFYGRQNTEAFF.

V is TRBV28 and J is TRBJ1-2; possible D gene TRBD1, 6 bases. Germline V gives CDR1 MDHEN, CDR2 SYDVKM. V lost 4 bases to trimming and J lost 4 bases, with 19 bases between them. The CDR3 consists of 16 residues. The CDR3 here is CASSSHRGGPGYGYTF. The CDR3 region has the DNA TGTGCCAGCAGTTCCCACCGAGGGGGGCCTGGCTATGGCTACACCTTC.

The chain has TRBV19 and TRBJ2-2; 7 nucleotides match TRBD2. This CDR3 is 14 amino acids long. Germline V gives CDR1 LNHDA, CDR2 SQIVND (reference sequence). Unmatched junction bases numbered 7, after V lost 7 bases and J lost 5 bases. The CDR3 DNA reads TGTGCCAGTAATGTGCGGGAGAGTACCGGGGAGCTGTTTTTT. It codes for CASNVRESTGELFF. Full variable domain (outside the CDR3, taken from reference TRBV19 and TRBJ2-2): DGGITQSPKYLFRKEGQNVTLSCEQNLNHDAMYWYRQDPGQGLRLIYYSQIVNDFQKGDIAEGYSVSREKKESFPLTVTSAQKNPTAFYLCASNVRESTGELFFGEGSRLTVL.

J is TRBJ2-7 and V is TRBV4-2; 7 positions agree with TRBD2. J lost 7 bases, V lost 0 bases, and 18 bases had no gene match. In germline, CDR1 is LGHNA, CDR2 YNFKEQ. This CDR3 spans 18 amino acids. CDR3 nucleotides: TGTGCCAGCAGCCAAGAGGTCAACCTAGCGGCATCCCTTAGGGAGCAGTACTTC. It translates to CASSQEVNLAASLREQYF.

This clone was seen once. The chain couples TRBV5-6 to TRBJ2-7; no definite D call. The CDR3 contains 15 residues. The germline V gene encodes CDR1 SGHDT and CDR2 YYEEEE. Trimming took off 0 bases at V and 2 bases at J, with 12 bases between the two ends. The CDR3 region is CASSLGGDPAYEQYF. The DNA of the CDR3 is TGTGCCAGCAGCTTGGGGGGTGACCCAGCCTACGAGCAGTACTTC. The complete variable domain, with remaining parts taken from reference TRBV5-6 and TRBJ2-7, reads DAGVTQSPTHLIKTRGQQVTLRCSPKSGHDTVSWYQQALGQGPQFIFQYYEEEERQRGNFPDRFSGHQFPNYSSELNVNALLLGDSALYLCASSLGGDPAYEQYFGPGTRLTVT.

V usage is TRBV4-1 and J usage is TRBJ2-5, with D maybe TRBD2 (5 bases). Germline lookup yields CDR1 MGHRA and CDR2 YSYEKL. This CDR3 contains 17 residues. The germline V and J ends were trimmed by 1 base and 5 bases, with 20 bases remaining between them. CDR3 DNA sequence: TGCGCCAGCAGCCAAGGCGGGCTTGACTTGGTGGGGGAGACCCAGTACTTC. Protein sequence: CASSQGGLDLVGETQYF.

The V call is TRBV27, the J call TRBJ1-2; D possibly corresponds to TRBD1 (6 bases). Germline-derived CDR1 and CDR2 are MNHEY and SMNVEV (reference sequence). The CDR3 contains 15 residues. V dropped 2 bases and J dropped 5 bases, with 15 bases sitting between them. CDR3 protein: CASSLRGGRAYGYTF. CDR3 DNA sequence: TGTGCCAGCAGTTTAAGGGGGGGCCGTGCATATGGCTACACCTTC.

The chain employs TRBV19 and TRBJ1-1; no clear D. V gave up 3 bases and J gave up 6 bases, with 8 bases separating them. This CDR3 comprises 12 residues. CDR1 is LNHDA, CDR2 SQIVND, per germline (reference sequence). CDR3 DNA sequence: TGTGCCAGTAGTATTGGGAGAGCTGAAGCTTTCTTT. This translates into CASSIGRAEAFF. Combining the CDR3 with reference TRBV19 and TRBJ1-1 gives the whole variable domain DGGITQSPKYLFRKEGQNVTLSCEQNLNHDAMYWYRQDPGQGLRLIYYSQIVNDFQKGDIAEGYSVSREKKESFPLTVTSAQKNPTAFYLCASSIGRAEAFFGQGTRLTVV.

This clone was seen a handful of times. V and J are TRBV3-1 (or the pseudogene TRBV3-2) and TRBJ2-1; D uncertain. The V end lost 0 bases, the J end lost 5 bases, and 5 bases lay between the germline ends. This CDR3 region has 13 residues. Germline CDR1 reads LGHDT; CDR2 reads YNNKEL (reference sequence). The CDR3 region has the DNA TGTGCCAGCAGCCAAGAGAACGACAATGAGCAGTTCTTC. It yields the protein CASSQENDNEQFF.

The count of this clone is one. This chain joins TRBV19 and TRBJ2-2; 7 bases agree with TRBD2. With 5 bases clipped from V and 4 bases from J, the junction kept 4 bases outside the gene matches. Per the germline V gene, CDR1 is LNHDA and CDR2 is SQIVND (reference sequence). The CDR3 extends over 14 amino acids. This CDR3 is CASSGTTRTGELFF. CDR3 in DNA: TGTGCCAGTAGTGGGACTACCCGCACCGGGGAGCTGTTTTTT.

The DNA for the CDR3 is TGTGCCAGCAAATCCGTAGACAGGATTTATAATTCACCCCTCCACTTT. Its translation is CASKSVDRIYNSPLHF. This chain connects TRBV27 to TRBJ1-6, with D possibly TRBD1 on 6 matching bases. The CDR3 runs 16 residues. Between the trimmed V and J ends, which lost 7 bases and 4 bases, there was a span of 17 bases. Germline values: CDR1 MNHEY, CDR2 SMNVEV (reference sequence).

The chain employs TRBV4-1 and TRBJ2-5; TRBD2 agrees at 7 bases. V was clipped by 4 bases and J by 2 bases; unmatched bases: 4. The germline V gene encodes CDR1 MGHRA and CDR2 YSYEKL. The CDR3 loop spans 14 amino acids. CDR3 in amino acids: CASSPLADQETQYF. The CDR3 nucleotides are TGCGCCAGCAGCCCCCTAGCGGATCAAGAGACCCAGTACTTC.

V usage is TRBV18 and J usage is TRBJ2-5, with 7 bases that match TRBD1. The V segment lost 3 bases and the J segment 0 bases; nucleotides outside the gene matches: 7. The germline V gene encodes CDR1 KGHSH and CDR2 LQKENI. CDR3 length: 16 residues. CDR3 in amino acids: CASSPSNRGYQETQYF. CDR3 nucleotide sequence: TGTGCCAGCTCACCCTCGAACAGGGGATACCAAGAGACCCAGTACTTC.

The chain recombines TRBV6-6 with TRBJ2-1, with 8 bases that match TRBD2. The CDR3 totals 16 residues. Trimming took 2 bases from V and 5 from J; bases not matched to a gene: 8. CDR1 and CDR2 (germline): MNHNY, SVGAGI (reference sequence). The CDR3 reads CASSYGLDGGDNEQFF. The DNA of the CDR3 is TGTGCCAGCAGTTACGGGCTGGACGGGGGGGACAATGAGCAGTTCTTC.

V and J are TRBV5-1 and TRBJ2-2; D possibly uses TRBD1 or TRBD2 (5 bases each). The germline V gene has CDR1 SGHRS and CDR2 YFSETQ. Trimming took 4 bases from V and 4 from J, leaving 14 bases between them. The CDR3 sequence is 15 residues long. The DNA for the CDR3 is TGCGCCAGCAGCGCCTGGGGGACCCCCACCGGGGAGCTGTTTTTT. Protein: CASSAWGTPTGELFF.